This T cell receptor beta chain was sequenced in a study of radiation and T cells in renal cell carcinoma. Time point specified: blood 2 weeks post-SBRT. Treatment noted: 15 Gy SBRT to primary tumor, nephrectomy 4 weeks later. Serial blood draws occurred at baseline and 2 and 4 weeks post-SBRT. The patient's renal cell carcinoma had clear cell pathology. The assay was immunoSEQ multiplex PCR, and TCRdb's table has in-frame clones only and misses some. The table has about 120,000 clones, roughly four fifths seen once. About this clone: The target antigen is unknown.

General study findings and limits: From baseline, blood top tumor clonotypes peaked at 2 weeks post-radiation.

This CDR3 contains 15 residues. The ends were cut back, 5 bases at V and 5 bases at J, with 17 bases in the middle. Germline values: CDR1 SGHDN, CDR2 FVKESK. This clonotype was obtained from a man between 50 and 59 years old with renal cell carcinoma. Material: blood, obtained from a patient whose treatment included radiotherapy and nephrectomy. J is TRBJ2-3 and V is TRBV14; D might be TRBD2 (7 bases). In DNA, the CDR3 is TGTGCCAGCAGCGCGGTGGGGGGGCGTCAAGATACGCAGTATTTT. Translated: CASSAVGGRQDTQYF.